This TCR beta chain was sequenced during a study of blood T cell repertoires in COVID-19. Whole-study context: PBMCs, B-cell-depleted T cells, or T cells were the source of the cDNA or gDNA that made up the material.

The V end was cut by 3 bases, the J end by 9 bases, with 8 bases between. The CDR3 covers 12 residues. Produced via immunoSEQ multiplex PCR; TCRdb's table is partial and in-frame only. This table has hundreds of thousands of clones, approximately 88% appearing once. The chain couples TRBV12-3 or TRBV12-4 to TRBJ2-2, with D possibly TRBD2 on 5 matching bases. The receptor comes from a woman in her 30s with acute or convalescent COVID-19. The sequencing sample was made of peripheral blood. In DNA, the CDR3 is TGTGCCAGCAGTTTGGAGGTGCGGGAGCTGTTTTTT. As protein: CASSLEVRELFF.